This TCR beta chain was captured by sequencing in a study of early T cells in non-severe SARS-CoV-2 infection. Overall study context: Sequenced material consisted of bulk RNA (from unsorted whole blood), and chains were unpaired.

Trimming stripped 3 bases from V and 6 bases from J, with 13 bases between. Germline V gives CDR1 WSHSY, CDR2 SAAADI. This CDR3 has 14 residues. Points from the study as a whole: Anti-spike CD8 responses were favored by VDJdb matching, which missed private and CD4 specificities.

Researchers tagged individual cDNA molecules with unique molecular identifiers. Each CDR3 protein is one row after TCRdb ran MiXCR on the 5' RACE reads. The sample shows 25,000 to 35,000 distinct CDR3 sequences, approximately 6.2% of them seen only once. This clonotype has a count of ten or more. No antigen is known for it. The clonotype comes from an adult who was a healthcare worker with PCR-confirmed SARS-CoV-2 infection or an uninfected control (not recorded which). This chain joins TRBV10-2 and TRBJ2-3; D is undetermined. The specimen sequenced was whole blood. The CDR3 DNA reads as TGCGCCAGCAGTGATTTCTCGAGCAGCGATACGCAGTATTTT. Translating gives CASSDFSSSDTQYF.